The present entry profiles one T cell receptor beta chain with its context. This sample stems from a study of T-cell reconstitution after alpha-beta-depleted transplantation in children. Unique molecular identifiers were incorporated during preparation of the TCRbeta library. TCRdb itself ran the PCR reads through MiXCR, one entry per CDR3 protein. The sample has roughly 590,000 distinct CDR3 sequences, roughly 15% seen once; the top ten hold 0.8% to 1.1%. Trimming shortened V by 1 base and J by 11 bases, and 15 bases separated the two germline ends. The CDR3 extends over 15 amino acids. The germline gives CDR1 SGHTA, CDR2 FQGNSA.

The origin of this receptor is a human donor who donated a stem cell graft to a child with acute myeloid leukemia. Sample: PBMCs from the stem cell graft donor, taken from the stem cell graft. The V gene is TRBV7-2, the J gene TRBJ1-6, with D perhaps TRBD1 (5 bases). CDR3 protein: CASSLGWGGGTPLHF. CDR3 coding DNA: TGTGCCAGCAGCTTAGGGTGGGGCGGGGGAACACCCCTCCACTTT.